This entry lists 6 T cell receptor beta chains sequenced from one sample in a study of cytomegalovirus exposure and HLA in healthy donors. The PCR had 60 Vbeta and 13 Jbeta primers. Only in-frame clones appear in the TCRdb table, and some are missing; sequencing was by immunoSEQ multiplex PCR. The table lists 130,000 to 150,000 clones, roughly 75% of them singletons. Input material: PBMCs. The source is a man younger than 40 in good health and CMV-seronegative.

CDR3 residues: CASAYEGEETQYF. The CDR3 nucleotides read TGTGCCAGCGCTTACGAGGGGGAAGAGACCCAGTACTTC. The genes are TRBV7-3 and TRBJ2-5; perhaps TRBD1 as D (6 bases). Germline-derived CDR1 and CDR2 are SGHTA and FQGTGA. Trimming removed 8 bases from V and 3 bases from J, with 13 bases in between. CDR3 size: 13 residues.

The CDR3 nucleotides read TGTGCCAGCAGACTCGGGGGAAGAGTAGGTGATCAGTTCTTC. Protein product: CASRLGGRVGDQFF. The genes are TRBV28 and TRBJ2-1, with D possibly TRBD2 on 6 matching bases. The germline V and J ends were trimmed by 6 bases and 13 bases, with 22 bases remaining between them. This CDR3 spans 14 amino acids. The germline CDR1 and CDR2 sequences are MDHEN and SYDVKM. Based on the CDR3 plus reference TRBV28 and TRBJ2-1, the full variable domain is DVKVTQSSRYLVKRTGEKVFLECVQDMDHENMFWYRQDPGLGLRLIYFSYDVKMKEKGDIPEGYSVSREKKERFSLILESASTNQTSMYLCASRLGGRVGDQFFGPGTRLTVL.

This clone was counted a single time. This sequence joins TRBV18 and TRBJ1-3; D call uncertain. The length of the CDR3 is 16 residues. Germline CDR1 KGHSH, CDR2 LQKENI. Between the trimmed V and J ends, which lost 3 bases and 4 bases, there was a span of 16 bases. CDR3 bases: TGTGCCAGCTCACCCAAGACAACTTCTGACGGAAACACCATATATTTT. As protein: CASSPKTTSDGNTIYF.

V gene TRBV14 combines with J gene TRBJ1-2; 7 nucleotides match TRBD1. V shed 3 bases and J 7 bases; nucleotides not matched to a gene: 14. The CDR3 runs to 16 residues. The germline gives CDR1 SGHDN, CDR2 FVKESK. The CDR3 sequence: CASSHPGNRGGTGYTF. CDR3 nucleotides: TGTGCCAGCAGCCACCCTGGGAACAGGGGTGGTACTGGCTACACCTTC.

The chain carries TRBV7-9 and TRBJ1-5; 7 bases agree with TRBD1. The J segment lost 4 bases and the V segment lost 4 bases, leaving 4 bases of the junction unmatched. From germline, CDR1 is SEHNR and CDR2 FQNEAQ (reference sequence). The CDR3 has 14 amino acids. The CDR3 region is CASSSGQVNQPQHF. CDR3 coding DNA: TGTGCCAGCAGCTCAGGACAGGTTAATCAGCCCCAGCATTTT.

This chain connects TRBV6-1 to TRBJ2-4; possibly TRBD2 for D (6 bases). The germline V and J ends were trimmed by 2 bases and 0 bases, with 14 bases remaining between them. The germline V gene has CDR1 MNHNS and CDR2 SASEGT. The CDR3 is made up of 17 amino acids. CDR3: CASSENGGSLAKNIQYF. CDR3 DNA sequence: TGTGCCAGCAGTGAAAATGGGGGGTCCCTAGCCAAAAACATTCAGTACTTC.